This is a list of T cell receptor beta chains from one sample in a study of graft-versus-host responses after intestinal transplantation. Here immunoSEQ multiplex PCR was the method, and the copy in TCRdb shows in-frame clones only, minus some. The sample lists about 57,000 clones, about 90% occurring once. The sequencing here drew on PBMCs, taken 26 days after transplant. These TCRs come from a human patient who received an intestinal transplant, so some T cells may come from the graft donor. Each CDR3 is given with its conserved first and last residue. The D gene is left open where the match is weak. Clone size is stated in some rows and not others, as once, few, many or a class when expanded.

d_call: .
v_call: TRBV10-3
clone_size: .
j_call: TRBJ2-7
cdr3_nt: TGTGCCATCAGTGAGTCGAGCGCAGGAGGAATTTACGAGCAGTACTTC
cdr3_aa: CAISESSAGGIYEQYF

d_call: TRBD2
v_call: TRBV9
clone_size: few
j_call: TRBJ2-7
cdr3_nt: TGTGCCAGCAGCGTAGGAGGGACTACCTACGAGCAGTACTTC
cdr3_aa: CASSVGGTTYEQYF

d_call: .
v_call: TRBV4-1
clone_size: .
j_call: TRBJ1-2
cdr3_nt: TGCGCCAGCAGCCAAGACGTGGACAGCGCCCAACTCTATGGCTACACCTTC
cdr3_aa: CASSQDVDSAQLYGYTF

d_call: .
v_call: TRBV14
clone_size: .
j_call: TRBJ1-1
cdr3_nt: TGTGCCAGCAGCCAACTGGAGAGGAACACTGAAGCTTTCTTT
cdr3_aa: CASSQLERNTEAFF

d_call: TRBD2
v_call: TRBV6-4
clone_size: .
j_call: TRBJ2-1
cdr3_nt: TGTGCCAGCAGTCCTGGACTAGCGGGGGGCTGGAATGAGCAGTTCTTC
cdr3_aa: CASSPGLAGGWNEQFF

d_call: .
v_call: TRBV7-9
clone_size: once
j_call: TRBJ1-1
cdr3_nt: TGTGCCAGCAGCTTCCAGGACACTGAAGCTTTCTTT
cdr3_aa: CASSFQDTEAFF

d_call: TRBD2
v_call: TRBV28
clone_size: .
j_call: TRBJ2-2
cdr3_nt: TGTGCCAGCAGTTTACTTCAGAGCGGGGCCACCGGGGAGCTGTTTTTT
cdr3_aa: CASSLLQSGATGELFF

d_call: .
v_call: TRBV9
clone_size: .
j_call: TRBJ2-7
cdr3_nt: TGTGCCAGCAGCGTAGGAAATAGCGGCACCTACGAGCAGTACTTC
cdr3_aa: CASSVGNSGTYEQYF

d_call: .
v_call: TRBV5-6
clone_size: .
j_call: TRBJ2-3
cdr3_nt: TGTGCCAGCAGCCGGAGTAATACGCAGTATTTT
cdr3_aa: CASSRSNTQYF

d_call: TRBD1
v_call: TRBV9
clone_size: .
j_call: TRBJ1-2
cdr3_nt: TGTGCCAGCAGCGTAGCTGGTGGGACAGGGCAGTATGGCTACACCTTC
cdr3_aa: CASSVAGGTGQYGYTF

d_call: TRBD1
v_call: TRBV28
clone_size: .
j_call: TRBJ1-1
cdr3_nt: TGTGCCAGCAGCAAACAGGGACAGGGTCTAATGAACACTGAAGCTTTCTTT
cdr3_aa: CASSKQGQGLMNTEAFF

d_call: .
v_call: TRBV9
clone_size: .
j_call: TRBJ2-2
cdr3_nt: TGTGCCAGCAGCGTAGCGGCGTCTAGCCTCGAACCCGGGGAGCTGTTTTTT
cdr3_aa: CASSVAASSLEPGELFF

d_call: TRBD2
v_call: TRBV15
clone_size: .
j_call: TRBJ2-2
cdr3_nt: TGTGCCACCAGCAGGACTAGCGGGGGGGCCGGGGAGCTGTTTTTT
cdr3_aa: CATSRTSGGAGELFF

d_call: .
v_call: TRBV5-6
clone_size: .
j_call: TRBJ2-2
cdr3_nt: TGTGCCAGCAGCTTGGTGGACAAGAACACCGGGGAGCTGTTTTTT
cdr3_aa: CASSLVDKNTGELFF

d_call: TRBD1
v_call: TRBV6-5
clone_size: .
j_call: TRBJ2-5
cdr3_nt: TGTGCCAGCAGTTATCAGGGGGAAGAGACCCAGTACTTC
cdr3_aa: CASSYQGEETQYF

d_call: TRBD2
v_call: TRBV6-1
clone_size: .
j_call: TRBJ2-1
cdr3_nt: TGTGCCAGCAGTGAAGAAGCGGGAGGGCCCAATGAGCAGTTCTTC
cdr3_aa: CASSEEAGGPNEQFF

d_call: TRBD2
v_call: TRBV2
clone_size: .
j_call: TRBJ2-2
cdr3_nt: TGTGCCAGCAGTGAACGGATAGCGGGGTCGGGCGGGGAGCTGTTTTTT
cdr3_aa: CASSERIAGSGGELFF

d_call: TRBD1
v_call: TRBV28
clone_size: .
j_call: TRBJ1-2
cdr3_nt: TGTGCCAGCAGTCCACAGGGGGCGGAAGGCTATGGCTACACCTTC
cdr3_aa: CASSPQGAEGYGYTF

d_call: TRBD2
v_call: TRBV19
clone_size: .
j_call: TRBJ2-3
cdr3_nt: TGTGCCAGTAGTCTTAGCGGGACCGACACAGATACGCAGTATTTT
cdr3_aa: CASSLSGTDTDTQYF

d_call: .
v_call: TRBV11-2
clone_size: .
j_call: TRBJ1-4
cdr3_nt: TGTGCCAGCAGCTTTGACAGAAGGGCTACTAATGAAAAACTGTTTTTT
cdr3_aa: CASSFDRRATNEKLFF

d_call: .
v_call: TRBV5-1
clone_size: .
j_call: TRBJ1-5
cdr3_nt: TGCGCCAGCAGCTTGGGCAGGACAGAGCCGACCGTTGCAAATAGCAATCAGCCCCAGCATTTT
cdr3_aa: CASSLGRTEPTVANSNQPQHF

d_call: .
v_call: TRBV18
clone_size: .
j_call: TRBJ2-5
cdr3_nt: TGTGCCAGCTCACCTGATCCGGGGTCCCAAGAGACCCAGTACTTC
cdr3_aa: CASSPDPGSQETQYF

d_call: TRBD1
v_call: TRBV7-9
clone_size: .
j_call: TRBJ2-5
cdr3_nt: TGTGCCGCCGGGACAGGGACGTACCAAGAGACCCAGTACTTC
cdr3_aa: CAAGTGTYQETQYF

d_call: .
v_call: TRBV30
clone_size: .
j_call: TRBJ2-5
cdr3_nt: TGTGCCTGGAGTGCCCCGGGACTGGCCCAAGAGACCCAGTACTTC
cdr3_aa: CAWSAPGLAQETQYF

d_call: .
v_call: TRBV27
clone_size: .
j_call: TRBJ2-7
cdr3_nt: TGTGCCAGCAGTCCCCTGGCAAGATTCGAGCAGTACTTC
cdr3_aa: CASSPLARFEQYF